This entry lists 21 T cell receptor beta chains sequenced from one sample in a study of CD8 T cells in Susac syndrome. Reverse transcription of roughly 0.5 to 1 ug RNA was carried out with random hexamers. MiXCR, run by TCRdb on the immunoSEQ multiplex PCR reads, gives a single entry per CDR3 protein. The table includes about 150,000 distinct CDR3 sequences, approximately 96% detected once. Sequenced sample: CD8+ T cells from PBMCs. The receptors were sampled from a human donor with multiple sclerosis.

The CDR3 coding sequence is TGTGCCAGCAGCGCCAGGGACAAAGCCAATGAGCAGTTCTTC. Its protein product is CASSARDKANEQFF. The J gene is TRBJ2-1, the V gene TRBV7-9; a possible D gene is TRBD1 (6 bases). Per the germline V gene, CDR1 is SEHNR and CDR2 is FQNEAQ (reference sequence). This CDR3 is built from 14 residues. Trimming took 5 bases from V and 6 from J, leaving 14 bases between them.

This rearrangement joins TRBV9 to TRBJ2-7, with 9 bases that match TRBD1. The CDR3 sequence is 13 residues long. From germline, CDR1 is SGDLS and CDR2 YYNGEE. The trim removed 6 bases at V and 1 base at J, leaving 2 bases unmatched. The CDR3: CASMGQGSYEQYF. The CDR3, as DNA: TGTGCCAGCATGGGACAGGGATCCTACGAGCAGTACTTC.

V and J are TRBV5-1 and TRBJ2-3, with TRBD1 matching 9 bases. CDR1 is SGHRS and CDR2 is YFSETQ in the germline V gene. The CDR3 is 16 amino acids. The J segment lost 5 bases and the V segment lost 5 bases, leaving 12 bases of the junction unmatched. This CDR3 reads CASSLRGTGSKDTQYF. CDR3 coding DNA: TGCGCCAGCAGTTTACGAGGGACAGGGTCGAAAGATACGCAGTATTTT.

This sequence joins TRBV20-1 and TRBJ2-7; D perhaps matches TRBD1 (6 bases). Trimming cost V 0 bases and J 6 bases, with 15 bases left between them. CDR1 is DFQATT and CDR2 is SNEGSKA in the germline V gene (reference sequence). There are 14 residues in the CDR3. CDR3 DNA: TGCAGTGCTAGAGAGGCAGGGGTTCCTATCGAGCAGTACTTC. Translating gives CSAREAGVPIEQYF.

This clonotype was detected only once. The chain links TRBV29-1 to TRBJ1-2, with TRBD1 matching over 7 bases. With V trimmed by 3 bases and J by 4 bases, 5 bases remained unmatched. CDR3 length: 13 residues. CDR1 SQVTM and CDR2 ANQGSEA come from the germline V gene. In nucleotides, the CDR3 is TGCAGCGTTGACAGGGGGGATCTCTATGGCTACACCTTC. Protein sequence: CSVDRGDLYGYTF.

This chain joins TRBV18 and TRBJ2-2; D might be TRBD1 (6 bases). The CDR3 consists of 16 residues. Per the germline V gene, CDR1 is KGHSH and CDR2 is LQKENI. Trimming left V 4 bases short and J 4 bases short, with 16 bases between. In nucleotides, the CDR3 is TGTGCCAGCTCACAGGCGACAGGACCGTCCACCGGGGAGCTGTTTTTT. Amino acids: CASSQATGPSTGELFF.

The genes are TRBV12-3 or TRBV12-4 and TRBJ1-5; D unclear. With 6 bases removed from V and 3 bases from J, the gap between germline ends came to 6 bases. The CDR3 totals 12 residues. CDR3 nucleotide sequence: TGTGCCAGCAGGGGCTTCAATCAGCCCCAGCATTTT. This gives the protein CASRGFNQPQHF.

The V call is TRBV20-1, the J call TRBJ2-7; D remains unclear. The CDR3 length is 13 residues. Trimming removed 0 bases from V and 7 bases from J, with 13 bases in between. Germline CDR1 and CDR2: DFQATT and SNEGSKA (reference sequence). CDR3 residues: CSARDSTEGEQYF. The CDR3 DNA sequence: TGCAGTGCTAGAGATTCGACCGAAGGGGAGCAGTACTTC.

J is TRBJ1-6 and V is TRBV9; D is unresolved. Per the germline V gene, CDR1 is SGDLS and CDR2 is YYNGEE. V was shortened by 3 bases and J by 10 bases, with 11 bases between the two germline ends. This CDR3 has 13 residues. The CDR3 nucleotides are TGTGCCAGCAGCGACACAACTGGGTCACCCCTCCACTTT. Amino acid sequence: CASSDTTGSPLHF. Full variable domain (missing parts from reference TRBV9 and TRBJ1-6): DSGVTQTPKHLITATGQRVTLRCSPRSGDLSVYWYQQSLDQGLQFLIQYYNGEERAKGNILERFSAQQFPDLHSELNLSSLELGDSALYFCASSDTTGSPLHFGNGTRLTVT.

The gene calls are TRBV7-9 and TRBJ2-4; the D is unclear. Trimming removed 3 bases from V and 6 bases from J, with 12 bases in between. Germline CDR1 reads SEHNR; CDR2 reads FQNEAQ (reference sequence). The CDR3 is 14 residues long. CDR3 nucleotides: TGTGCCAGCAGCTTGGTCACCCAGGCAAACATTCAGTACTTC. This gives the protein CASSLVTQANIQYF. Based on the CDR3 plus reference TRBV7-9 and TRBJ2-4, the full variable domain is DTGVSQNPRHKITKRGQNVTFRCDPISEHNRLYWYRQTLGQGPEFLTYFQNEAQLEKSRLLSDRFSAERPKGSFSTLEIQRTEQGDSAMYLCASSLVTQANIQYFGAGTRLSVL.

The CDR3 is CASSLGRTGNQPQHF. The DNA of the CDR3 is TGTGCCAGCAGCTTAGGCCGAACAGGCAATCAGCCCCAGCATTTT. The V call is TRBV13, the J call TRBJ1-5; D uncertain. Per germline, CDR1 PRHDT and CDR2 FYEKMQ (reference sequence). The CDR3 has 15 residues. Trimming removed 0 bases from V and 2 bases from J, with 8 bases in between.

The rearrangement uses TRBV5-1 and TRBJ1-1; D is ambiguous. The V end lost 4 bases, the J end lost 0 bases, and 16 bases lay between the germline ends. The CDR3 is made up of 16 amino acids. Per the germline V gene, CDR1 is SGHRS and CDR2 is YFSETQ. CDR3 in amino acids: CASSMRTDGVNTEAFF. The CDR3 DNA reads as TGCGCCAGCAGCATGCGGACCGACGGCGTGAACACTGAAGCTTTCTTT.

The rearrangement links TRBV15 to TRBJ2-1; no firm D call. The CDR3 totals 12 residues. Trimming stripped 4 bases from V and 10 bases from J, with 11 bases between. Germline-derived CDR1 and CDR2 are LNHNV and YYDKDF (reference sequence). In DNA form, the CDR3 reads TGTGCCACCAGCAACTGGGCCAGCGAGCAGTTCTTC. It specifies CATSNWASEQFF.

This clonotype was seen a handful of times. The V call is TRBV29-1, the J call TRBJ1-2; TRBD1 might be the D (6 bases). The CDR3 has 12 amino acids. The V gene lost 3 bases and the J gene lost 8 bases, with 13 bases spanning the gap. CDR1 is SQVTM, CDR2 ANQGSEA, per germline. The CDR3 loop reads CSVDGGQGGYTF. DNA for the CDR3: TGCAGCGTTGACGGGGGGCAGGGGGGCTACACCTTC. Full variable domain (outside the CDR3, taken from reference TRBV29-1 and TRBJ1-2): SAVISQKPSRDICQRGTSLTIQCQVDSQVTMMFWYRQQPGQSLTLIATANQGSEATYESGFVIDKFPISRPNLTFSTLTVSNMSPEDSSIYLCSVDGGQGGYTFGSGTRLTVV.

The chain employs TRBV6-2 or TRBV6-3 and TRBJ2-7; 7 bases are a match to TRBD2. The CDR3 loop spans 11 amino acids. CDR1 and CDR2 (germline): MNHEY, SVGEGT. V gave up 7 bases and J gave up 3 bases; unmatched junction bases: 0. This CDR3 is CASTGGYEQYF. CDR3 coding DNA: TGTGCCAGCACGGGAGGCTACGAGCAGTACTTC.

The chain combines TRBV5-1 with TRBJ2-1; TRBD1 matches at 8 bases. The CDR3 runs to 14 residues. In germline, CDR1 is SGHRS, CDR2 YFSETQ. After removal of 1 base from V and 8 bases from J, the junction contained 5 bases not matched to a gene. CDR3 sequence (DNA): TGCGCCAGCAGCTTGCTCAGGGGGCGTGATGAGCAGTTCTTC. It encodes CASSLLRGRDEQFF. Full variable domain (remainder filled in from reference TRBV5-1 and TRBJ2-1): KAGVTQTPRYLIKTRGQQVTLSCSPISGHRSVSWYQQTPGQGLQFLFEYFSETQRNKGNFPGRFSGRQFSNSRSEMNVSTLELGDSALYLCASSLLRGRDEQFFGPGTRLTVL.

This chain connects TRBV30 to TRBJ2-1, with TRBD1 identical over 8 bases. Germline values: CDR1 GTSNPN, CDR2 SVGIG (reference sequence). Unmatched junction bases numbered 8, after V lost 1 base and J lost 0 bases. This CDR3 contains 17 residues. CDR3 loop: CAWSGMTGATSYNEQFF. CDR3 DNA: TGTGCCTGGAGTGGGATGACAGGGGCTACCTCCTACAATGAGCAGTTCTTC.

The count of this clonotype is one. The V call is TRBV7-8, the J call TRBJ1-5; D is unclear. From germline, CDR1 is SGHVS and CDR2 FQNEAQ. The germline V and J ends were trimmed by 4 bases and 2 bases, with 12 bases remaining between them. This CDR3 contains 15 residues. CDR3 sequence: CASSSSPPGNQPQHF. The DNA for the CDR3 is TGTGCCAGCAGCTCCTCCCCCCCGGGCAATCAGCCCCAGCATTTT.

The rearrangement uses TRBV18 and TRBJ2-1, with a possible D match to TRBD2 (5 bases). Germline lookup yields CDR1 KGHSH and CDR2 LQKENI. The germline V and J ends were trimmed by 2 bases and 6 bases, with 8 bases remaining between them. The length of the CDR3 is 13 residues. The CDR3 DNA sequence: TGTGCCAGCTCACCAAAACGGGGCAATGAGCAGTTCTTC. This encodes CASSPKRGNEQFF.

The chain has TRBV5-1 and TRBJ2-6; 7 nucleotides line up with TRBD2. The CDR3 extends over 16 amino acids. With 0 bases clipped from V and 2 bases from J, the junction kept 2 bases outside the gene matches. Looked up from germline, CDR1 is SGHRS and CDR2 is YFSETQ. CDR3 in amino acids: CASSLAGGTGANVLTF. The CDR3 coding sequence is TGCGCCAGCAGCTTGGCCGGGGGGACTGGGGCCAACGTCCTGACTTTC.

The rearrangement links TRBV2 to TRBJ2-7; D possibly corresponds to TRBD1 (5 bases). Germline V gene lookup returns CDR1 SNHLY and CDR2 FYNNEI. The V gene lost 6 bases and the J gene lost 3 bases, with 15 bases spanning the gap. The CDR3 has 14 residues. DNA for the CDR3: TGTGCCAGCAGAGTGTCAGGGCGTCTCTACGAGCAGTACTTC. It codes for CASRVSGRLYEQYF.